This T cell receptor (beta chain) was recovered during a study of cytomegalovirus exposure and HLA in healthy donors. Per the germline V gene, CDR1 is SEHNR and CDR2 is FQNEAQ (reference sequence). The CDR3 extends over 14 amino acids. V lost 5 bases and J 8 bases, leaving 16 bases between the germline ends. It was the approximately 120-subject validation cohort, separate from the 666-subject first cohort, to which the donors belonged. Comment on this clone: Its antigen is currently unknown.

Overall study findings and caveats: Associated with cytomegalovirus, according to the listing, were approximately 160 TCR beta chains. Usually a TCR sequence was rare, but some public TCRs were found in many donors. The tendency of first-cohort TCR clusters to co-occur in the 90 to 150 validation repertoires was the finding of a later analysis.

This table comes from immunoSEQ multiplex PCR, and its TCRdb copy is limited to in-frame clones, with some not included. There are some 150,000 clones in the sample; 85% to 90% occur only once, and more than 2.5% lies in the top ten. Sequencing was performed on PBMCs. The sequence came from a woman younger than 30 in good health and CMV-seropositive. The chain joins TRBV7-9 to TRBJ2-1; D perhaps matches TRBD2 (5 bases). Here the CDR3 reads CASSPEAVLDEQFF. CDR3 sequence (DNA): TGTGCCAGCAGCCCGGAGGCGGTTTTGGATGAGCAGTTCTTC.